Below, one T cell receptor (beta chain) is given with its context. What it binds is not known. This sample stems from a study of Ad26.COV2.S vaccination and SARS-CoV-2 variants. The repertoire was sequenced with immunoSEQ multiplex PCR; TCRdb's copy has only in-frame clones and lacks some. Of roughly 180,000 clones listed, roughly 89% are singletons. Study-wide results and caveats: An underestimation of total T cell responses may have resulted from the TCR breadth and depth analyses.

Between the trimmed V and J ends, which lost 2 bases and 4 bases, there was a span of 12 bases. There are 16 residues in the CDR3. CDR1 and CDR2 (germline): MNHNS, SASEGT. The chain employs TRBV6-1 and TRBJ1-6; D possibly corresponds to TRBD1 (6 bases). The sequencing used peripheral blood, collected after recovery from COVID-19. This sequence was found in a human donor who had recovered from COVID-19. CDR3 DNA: TGTGCCAGCAGTGAACAGGGACACCTTTATAATTCACCCCTCCACTTT. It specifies CASSEQGHLYNSPLHF.